One sample yielded the 27 T cell receptor beta chains listed below, sequenced in a study of T cell clonality in common variable immunodeficiency. TCRdb keeps only in-frame clones here, not all; method: immunoSEQ multiplex PCR. Recorded here are under 65,000 clones, with no singletons, and the ten leading clones hold 0.7% to 0.95%. Sequencing input: peripheral blood mononuclear cells. The receptors originated from a person aged 18 to 70 in good health.

This clone was observed at least ten times. The missing CDR3 end, 3 residues past where the read stops, is filled in from the germline J gene. This chain uses TRBV12-3 or TRBV12-4 with TRBJ2-3; D gene ambiguous. The CDR3 extends over 14 amino acids. V was pared by 7 bases and J by 4 bases, with 15 bases between. The CDR3 here is CASTEQEMADTQYF. The DNA read from the CDR3 is TGTGCCAGCACTGAGCAAGAGATGGCAGATACG.

This clone occurred many times. Read coverage stops 3 residues before the CDR3 terminus; the germline J gene supplies the remainder. The chain employs TRBV28 and TRBJ1-5; 9 bases are shared with TRBD1. CDR1 is MDHEN and CDR2 is SYDVKM in the germline V gene. The V and J ends lost 2 bases and 4 bases, in that order; junction bases with no gene match: 6. CDR3 length: 16 residues. CDR3 sequence reads: CASSLPTGGGNQPQHF. The DNA read from the CDR3 is TGTGCCAGCAGTTTACCGACAGGGGGGGGTAATCAGCCC.

There are many counts of this clone. Read data end 3 residues before the CDR3 end; the end is taken from the germline J gene. The V call is TRBV20-1, the J call TRBJ1-2; 7 positions agree with TRBD1. CDR1 is DFQATT and CDR2 is SNEGSKA in the germline V gene (reference sequence). The trim removed 6 bases at V and 1 base at J, leaving 14 bases unmatched. This CDR3 is built from 16 residues. The part of the CDR3 DNA that was read is TGCAGTGCCGAGGGCGCAGGACAGGCCCTTAACTATGGC. It encodes CSAEGAGQALNYG. The complete CDR3 reads CSAEGAGQALNYGYTF.

The table lists this clone with many counts. The read finishes 3 residues shy of the CDR3 end, and the germline J gene is used to complete it. The chain couples TRBV5-1 to TRBJ2-1; D is possibly TRBD1 (5 bases). Germline lookup yields CDR1 SGHRS and CDR2 YFSETQ. V was trimmed by 2 bases and J by 0 bases, leaving 9 bases between them. The CDR3 is 15 amino acids. CDR3 residues: CASSLQAGSYNEQFF. Incomplete CDR3 DNA: TGCGCCAGCAGCTTACAGGCCGGCTCCTACAATGAG. Drawing the rest from reference TRBV5-1 and TRBJ2-1, the complete variable domain is KAGVTQTPRYLIKTRGQQVTLSCSPISGHRSVSWYQQTPGQGLQFLFEYFSETQRNKGNFPGRFSGRQFSNSRSEMNVSTLELGDSALYLCASSLQAGSYNEQFFGPGTRLTVL.

This clone came up many times. Read sequence stops 3 residues before the CDR3 end, and the germline J gene provides the missing end. This rearrangement joins TRBV7-2 to TRBJ2-4, with 14 bases fitting TRBD2. The CDR3 is 15 residues long. V lost 4 bases and J lost 6; bases outside the gene matches: 2. Germline assignment: CDR1 SGHTA and CDR2 FQGNSA. The DNA read from the CDR3 is TGTGCCAGCAGCTCGGGACTAGCGGGGGTAAACATT. This encodes CASSSGLAGVNI. The complete CDR3 reads CASSSGLAGVNIQYF.

This clone came up many times. The DNA ends 3 residues before the CDR3 does, and the rest of the CDR3 is filled in from the germline J gene. This chain links TRBV4-1 with TRBJ1-1, with TRBD1 as a possible D gene (5 bases). In germline, CDR1 is MGHRA, CDR2 YSYEKL. This CDR3 contains 17 residues. Trimming cost V 1 base and J 0 bases, with 15 bases left between them. The part of the CDR3 DNA that was read is TGCGCCAGCAGCCAAGTAGACATGGGGCTTGTGAACACTGAA. Translated: CASSQVDMGLVNTE. The whole CDR3 sequence reads CASSQVDMGLVNTEAFF.

At least ten counts were recorded for this clone. The read terminates 3 residues before the CDR3 end, so the remaining end is supplied by the germline J gene. The chain recombines TRBV7-2 with TRBJ2-1, with D uncertain. Per the germline V gene, CDR1 is SGHTA and CDR2 is FQGNSA. The length of the CDR3 is 14 residues. V lost 1 base and J 3 bases, leaving 7 bases between the germline ends. The CDR3 DNA, read in part, is TGTGCCAGCAGCTTAGTACCCAGCTACAATGAG. Translating gives CASSLVPSYNE. The whole CDR3 is CASSLVPSYNEQFF.

This clone was observed many times. The read falls 3 residues short of the CDR3 end, and the missing part is taken from the germline J gene. The J gene is TRBJ2-2, the V gene TRBV7-8, with D possibly being TRBD1 (5 bases). From germline, CDR1 is SGHVS and CDR2 FQNEAQ. The germline V and J ends were trimmed by 5 bases and 3 bases, with 13 bases remaining between them. The CDR3 spans 15 residues. This CDR3 reads CASSARVRDTGELFF. CDR3 DNA, as far as it was read: TGTGCCAGCAGCGCCAGGGTTAGGGACACCGGGGAG.

This clone was seen many times. The CDR3 goes on 3 residues after the read ends, and that part is filled in from the germline J gene. The V and J genes are TRBV4-1 and TRBJ2-1; 11 nucleotides line up with TRBD2. The CDR3 is made up of 18 amino acids. Per the germline V gene, CDR1 is MGHRA and CDR2 is YSYEKL. Unmatched junction bases numbered 11, after V lost 3 bases and J lost 4 bases. CDR3 protein: CASSHLSLGTSGYNEQFF. The CDR3 DNA, read in part, is TGCGCCAGCAGCCACCTGTCTTTAGGGACTAGCGGTTACAATGAG.

This clone was detected many times. The read comes to an end 3 residues before the CDR3 does, leaving the germline J gene to fill in the end. J is TRBJ2-3 and V is TRBV7-9; weak D call: TRBD1 (6 bases). The V gene's germline CDR1 is SEHNR and CDR2 FQNEAQ (reference sequence). V was cut by 3 bases and J by 4 bases, with 11 bases left in between. The CDR3 has 14 amino acids. The CDR3 reads CASSFDRRADTQYF. CDR3 DNA (partial): TGTGCCAGCAGCTTTGACAGGAGAGCAGATACG.

This clone was counted many times. The read finishes 3 residues shy of the CDR3 end, and the germline J gene is used to complete it. The genes are TRBV18 and TRBJ2-3, with D maybe TRBD1 (5 bases). The CDR3 is made up of 15 amino acids. V gave up 6 bases and J gave up 1 base, with 14 bases separating them. Germline CDR1 reads KGHSH; CDR2 reads LQKENI. The CDR3 spells CASSQRTSGTDTQYF. The CDR3 bases that were read are TGTGCCAGCTCCCAAAGGACATCCGGCACAGATACG. Complete variable domain (other parts from reference TRBV18 and TRBJ2-3): NAGVMQNPRHLVRRRGQEARLRCSPMKGHSHVYWYRQLPEEGLKFMVYLQKENIIDESGMPKERFSAEFPKEGPSILRIQQVVRGDSAAYFCASSQRTSGTDTQYFGPGTRLTVL.

This clone came up a few times. The read is 3 residues too short to cover the CDR3 end, so that end is filled in from the germline J gene. This chain connects TRBV7-9 to TRBJ1-2; tentatively, D is TRBD1 (5 bases). This CDR3 comprises 14 residues. CDR1 SEHNR and CDR2 FQNEAQ come from the germline V gene (reference sequence). The covered CDR3 bases are TGTGCCAGCACCCGAGACAGTACCTCCTACGAC. Translation gives CASTRDSTSYD. The whole CDR3 protein is CASTRDSTSYDYTF.

This clone was counted ten times or more. The CDR3 end lies 3 residues beyond the end of the read and is filled in from the germline J gene. This chain connects TRBV19 to TRBJ2-2, with 8 positions matching TRBD1. This CDR3 region has 17 residues. V dropped 2 bases and J dropped 5; count of bases not matched to a gene: 10. Germline V lookup: CDR1 LNHDA, CDR2 SQIVND (reference sequence). CDR3 bases read: TGTGCCAGTAGTATAAAAGGGCAGGGGGCGTTTACCGGGGAG. It specifies CASSIKGQGAFTGE. The full CDR3 reads CASSIKGQGAFTGELFF.

This clone is labeled as medium-sized (0.01 to 0.1%). The CDR3 end falls 3 residues outside the read, so it is completed with the germline J gene. The V call is TRBV6-1, the J call TRBJ2-3, with 8 bases aligning to TRBD2. The CDR3 covers 15 residues. J gave up 0 bases and V 2 bases, and 1 base lay outside the gene matches. The V gene's germline CDR1 is MNHNS and CDR2 SASEGT. The CDR3 loop reads CASSEIAGSTDTQYF. The part of the CDR3 DNA that was read is TGTGCCAGCAGTGAAATAGCGGGGAGCACAGATACG.

This clone was counted ten times or more. The sequenced fragment ends 3 residues before the CDR3 boundary, so the rest is inferred from the germline J gene. The rearrangement joins TRBV20-1 to TRBJ2-7; 11 bases are shared with TRBD2. This CDR3 comprises 15 residues. Germline trimming cut 1 base from V and 5 bases from J; bases unmatched to any gene: 7. The germline V gene has CDR1 DFQATT and CDR2 SNEGSKA (reference sequence). CDR3 bases read: TGCAGTGCTAGAGGGGTCGGTAGCGGGAGGGACGAG. Encoded protein: CSARGVGSGRDE. The CDR3 in full is CSARGVGSGRDEQYF.

At least ten counts were recorded for this clone. The CDR3 is cut off 3 residues early in the read; its end comes from the germline J gene. The rearrangement links TRBV28 to TRBJ1-2, with 7 bases that match TRBD1. The CDR3 is 12 residues long. Trimming at V came to 10 bases and at J to 6 bases, leaving 8 bases not matched to a gene. Germline loops: CDR1 MDHEN, CDR2 SYDVKM. The covered CDR3 bases are TGTGCCACCTACAGGGGTGCCGATGGC. Residues: CATYRGADG. In full, the CDR3 reads CATYRGADGYTF.

This clone was observed at least ten times. From the germline J gene comes the end of the CDR3, since the read stops 3 residues before it. The genes are TRBV7-3 and TRBJ1-4, with D perhaps TRBD1 (5 bases). CDR1 is SGHTA and CDR2 is FQGTGA in the germline V gene. The CDR3 covers 16 residues. This CDR3 is CASSVGRVSGANVLFF. The DNA read from the CDR3 is TGTGCCAGCAGCGTGGGGAGGGTCTCTGGGGCCAACGTA.

This clone was picked up many times. With the read ending 3 residues before the CDR3 end, the germline J gene is used to fill in that end. V usage is TRBV10-3 and J usage is TRBJ1-4; the D gene is possibly TRBD1 (5 bases). This CDR3 is 13 amino acids long. Deletions cut 4 bases from V and 6 bases from J, with 9 bases between. The germline V gene has CDR1 ENHRY and CDR2 SYGVKD. The CDR3 loop reads CAISGQGDEKLFF. CDR3 DNA (partial): TGTGCCATCAGTGGGCAAGGGGATGAAAAA.

In regard to this clone: The sequenced fragment ends 3 residues before the CDR3 boundary, so the rest is inferred from the germline J gene. This rearrangement joins TRBV7-9 to TRBJ1-2; D remains ambiguous. The CDR3 is made up of 15 amino acids. In germline, CDR1 is SEHNR, CDR2 FQNEAQ (reference sequence). The DNA read from the CDR3 is TGTGCCAGCAGCTTAGTAGGGCTAGCGGGAGACGAC. As protein: CASSLVGLAGDD. The entire CDR3 protein reads CASSLVGLAGDDYTF.

This clone was seen at least ten times. Sequencing ends 3 residues short of the CDR3 end; the germline J gene provides the rest. The rearrangement uses TRBV20-1 and TRBJ2-2; a weak D match, TRBD2 (6 bases). The CDR3 spans 14 residues. In germline, CDR1 is DFQATT, CDR2 SNEGSKA (reference sequence). V was pared by 5 bases and J by 4 bases, with 14 bases between. CDR3: CSAPVGGSTGELFF. Incomplete CDR3 DNA: TGCAGTGCTCCTGTGGGGGGTAGCACCGGGGAG.

This clone was picked up many times. The read ends 3 residues shy of where the CDR3 ends; the end is completed using the germline J gene. The V gene is TRBV5-6, the J gene TRBJ1-1; no clear D gene. The CDR3 loop spans 13 amino acids. V was trimmed by 0 bases and J by 3 bases, leaving 6 bases between them. The germline gives CDR1 SGHDT, CDR2 YYEEEE. The CDR3 protein is CASSLVGDTEAFF. CDR3 DNA, as far as it was read: TGTGCCAGCAGCTTGGTGGGCGACACTGAA.

This clone was seen ten or more times. The read falls 3 residues short of the CDR3 end, and the missing part is taken from the germline J gene. The J gene is TRBJ2-7, the V gene TRBV27; TRBD1 matches at 8 bases. J gave up 5 bases and V 3 bases, and 3 bases lay outside the gene matches. Looked up from germline, CDR1 is MNHEY and CDR2 is SMNVEV (reference sequence). The CDR3 length is 13 residues. CDR3 bases read: TGTGCCAGCAGTTTTAGGACAGGGAACGAG. This codes for CASSFRTGNE. The CDR3 in full is CASSFRTGNEQYF.

This clone appeared many times. Here the CDR3 reads CASRPTSGSNNEQFF. The covered CDR3 bases are TGTGCCAGCAGGCCGACTAGCGGGAGTAACAATGAG. V and J are TRBV2 and TRBJ2-1; TRBD2 matches at 12 bases. From the germline J gene comes the end of the CDR3, since the read stops 3 residues before it. The CDR3 covers 15 residues. Losses at the gene ends were 6 bases for V and 5 bases for J; bases not matched to a gene: 5. Per germline, CDR1 SNHLY and CDR2 FYNNEI. Complete variable domain (other parts from reference TRBV2 and TRBJ2-1): EPEVTQTPSHQVTQMGQEVILRCVPISNHLYFYWYRQILGQKVEFLVSFYNNEISEKSEIFDDQFSVERPDGSNFTLKIRSTKLEDSAMYFCASRPTSGSNNEQFFGPGTRLTVL.

This clone was seen more than once but under ten times. The CDR3 extends 3 residues past the end of the read, so its final part is completed from the germline J gene. V is TRBV7-2 and J is TRBJ2-4; TRBD1 matches at 10 bases. This CDR3 has 15 residues. CDR1 and CDR2 from the germline V gene are SGHTA and FQGNSA. CDR3 residues: CASSSTGGANYGQYF. The DNA read from the CDR3 is TGTGCCAGCAGCTCGACAGGGGGCGCGAACTATGGT.

This clone has ten or more counts. The sequenced fragment ends 3 residues before the CDR3 boundary, so the rest is inferred from the germline J gene. This rearrangement joins TRBV10-2 to TRBJ2-3; possible D gene TRBD2, 6 bases. CDR3 length: 15 residues. Germline V gene lookup returns CDR1 WSHSY and CDR2 SAAADI. Trimming shortened V by 8 bases and J by 0 bases, and 15 bases separated the two germline ends. The DNA read from the CDR3 is TGCGCCAGCTATCCTACTAGCCTTAGCACAGATACG. This gives the protein CASYPTSLSTDT. The whole CDR3 reads CASYPTSLSTDTQYF.

This clone was seen only a few times. The read terminates 3 residues before the CDR3 end, so the remaining end is supplied by the germline J gene. J is TRBJ2-4 and V is TRBV30; maybe TRBD1 (6 bases). The CDR3 covers 15 residues. The germline V gene encodes CDR1 GTSNPN and CDR2 SVGIG (reference sequence). CDR3 bases read: TGTGCCTGGAGTCCACCTCCAGTAAAAGGGGGTGGT. Translating it yields CAWSPPPVKGGG. The entire CDR3 is CAWSPPPVKGGGQYF.

This clone showed up many times. The sequence runs out 3 residues before the end of the CDR3; the remainder is reconstructed from the germline J gene. The chain uses TRBV11-3 and TRBJ2-3, with D possibly TRBD2 on 5 matching bases. Germline CDR1 reads SGHNT; CDR2 reads YENEEA. The CDR3 loop spans 15 amino acids. Between the trimmed V and J ends, which lost 0 bases and 6 bases, there was a span of 13 bases. This CDR3 reads CASSLDVWTRDTQYF. Incomplete CDR3 DNA: TGTGCCAGCAGCTTAGATGTTTGGACTCGGGATACG. Together with reference TRBV11-3 and TRBJ2-3, the CDR3 gives the full variable domain: EAGVVQSPRYKIIEKKQPVAFWCNPISGHNTLYWYLQNLGQGPELLIRYENEEAVDDSQLPKDRFSAERLKGVDSTLKIQPAELGDSAVYLCASSLDVWTRDTQYFGPGTRLTVL.